Described below is a single T cell receptor (beta chain) sequence and its context. Original processing methods: Nucleated cell counts were estimated from reference gene primer amplification. The method was immunoSEQ multiplex PCR; TCRdb's version includes in-frame clones alone and lacks a portion of them. Clone size and V and J calls were adopted from that table, with D and trimming inferred from the DNA. The repertoire has roughly 250,000 clones, approximately 80% of them found once; the top ten carry roughly 2.9%. Germline CDR1 reads SGHNT; CDR2 reads YENEEA. This CDR3 has 15 amino acids. Deletions cut 4 bases from V and 0 bases from J, with 10 bases between. These data belong to a study of blood T cell repertoires in COVID-19. Study at large: PBMCs, B-cell-depleted T cells, or T cells were the source of the cDNA or gDNA that made up the material.

Sequenced input: peripheral blood. The chain couples TRBV11-3 to TRBJ2-1; the D gene is possibly TRBD2 (5 bases). The TCR was taken from an older woman with active or convalescent COVID-19. The CDR3 sequence is CASSWTGSSYNEQFF. CDR3 coding DNA: TGTGCCAGCAGCTGGACGGGGAGCTCCTACAATGAGCAGTTCTTC.